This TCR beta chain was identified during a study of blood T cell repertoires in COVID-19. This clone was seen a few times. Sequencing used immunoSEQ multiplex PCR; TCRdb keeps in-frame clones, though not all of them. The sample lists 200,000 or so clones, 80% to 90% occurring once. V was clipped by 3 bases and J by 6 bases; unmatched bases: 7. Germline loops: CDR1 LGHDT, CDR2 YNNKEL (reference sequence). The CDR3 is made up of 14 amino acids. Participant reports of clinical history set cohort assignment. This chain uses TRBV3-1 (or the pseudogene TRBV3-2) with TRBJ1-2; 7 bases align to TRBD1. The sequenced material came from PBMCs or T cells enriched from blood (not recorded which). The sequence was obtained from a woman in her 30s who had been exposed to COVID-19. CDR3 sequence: CASSQTGWKNGYTF. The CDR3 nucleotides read TGTGCCAGCAGCCAGACAGGGTGGAAAAATGGCTACACCTTC.